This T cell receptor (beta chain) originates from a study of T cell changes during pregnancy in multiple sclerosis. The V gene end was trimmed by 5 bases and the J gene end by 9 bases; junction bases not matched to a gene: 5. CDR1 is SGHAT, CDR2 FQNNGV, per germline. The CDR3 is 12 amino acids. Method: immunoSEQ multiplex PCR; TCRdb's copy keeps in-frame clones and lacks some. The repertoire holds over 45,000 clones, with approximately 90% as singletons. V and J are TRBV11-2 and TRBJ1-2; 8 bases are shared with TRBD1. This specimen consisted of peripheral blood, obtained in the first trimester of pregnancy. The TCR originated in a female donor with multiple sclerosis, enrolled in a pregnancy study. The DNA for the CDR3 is TGTGCCAGCAGCCTCAACAGGGGGAGCTACACCTTC. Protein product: CASSLNRGSYTF.